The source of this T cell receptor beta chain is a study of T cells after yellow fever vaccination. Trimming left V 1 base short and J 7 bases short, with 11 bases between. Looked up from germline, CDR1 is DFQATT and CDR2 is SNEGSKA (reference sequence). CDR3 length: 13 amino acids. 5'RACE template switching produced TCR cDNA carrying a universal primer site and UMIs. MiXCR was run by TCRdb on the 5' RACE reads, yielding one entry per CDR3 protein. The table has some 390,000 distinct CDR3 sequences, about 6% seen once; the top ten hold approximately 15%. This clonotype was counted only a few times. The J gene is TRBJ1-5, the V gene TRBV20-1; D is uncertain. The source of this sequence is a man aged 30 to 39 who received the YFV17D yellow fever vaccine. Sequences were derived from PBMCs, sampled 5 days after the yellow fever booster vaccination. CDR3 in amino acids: CSARGGAGQPQHF. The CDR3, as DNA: TGCAGTGCTAGAGGAGGCGCGGGCCAGCCCCAGCATTTT.